This T cell receptor (beta chain) was identified during a study of CD4 T cells in relation to SARS-CoV-2 and coronaviruses. Unexposed donor CD4+ T cells date from about 2011-2018, before the COVID-19 pandemic. The cells were cultured for around ten days before CD4+ T cells were isolated. Germline V CDR1 and CDR2: SGHTA, FQGNSA. The CDR3 contains 15 residues. V was clipped by 4 bases and J by 1 base, with 13 bases between them. This clone appeared once. Its antigen is unidentified. Profiling relied on immunoSEQ multiplex PCR, and the TCRdb table lists in-frame clones only, not all of them. The sample includes about 26,000 clones, more than 75% of them seen just once.

The sample comprised CD4+ T cells from PBMCs, cultured in vitro. This sequence originates from a human donor in good health. The chain recombines TRBV7-2 with TRBJ1-2; D remains unclear. The CDR3 spells CASSSSPVGNYGYTF. The CDR3 coding sequence is TGTGCCAGCAGCTCCTCCCCCGTCGGTAACTATGGCTACACCTTC.